Following are 6 T cell receptor beta chains from one sample sequenced in a study of a mutant IDH1 vaccine in newly diagnosed glioma. The time point: week 47, end of study. Vaccine doses each comprised 300 ug of mutant IDH1 20-mer peptide, with topical imiquimod. Here immunoSEQ multiplex PCR was the method, and the copy in TCRdb shows in-frame clones only, minus some. The table records around 50,000 clones, about 88% of them present only once. The antigens for these receptors are not known. Material: PBMCs, obtained from a glioma patient whose treatment included an IDH1 peptide vaccine. All receptors derive from a woman aged 30 to 39 with glioma. Some clones in this sample may be carry-over from other donors' samples.

The CDR3 here is CASSQGEDPAYYYNEQFF. CDR3 DNA: TGTGCCAGCAGCCAAGGGGAGGACCCGGCCTACTACTACAATGAGCAGTTCTTC. The genes are TRBV4-2 and TRBJ2-1, with TRBD2 as a possible D gene (6 bases). Germline CDR1 reads LGHNA; CDR2 reads YNFKEQ. Deletions cut 1 base from V and 3 bases from J, with 19 bases between. The CDR3 contains 18 residues.

The CDR3 sequence is CASSEQKWSTDTQYF. CDR3 nucleotides: TGTGCCAGCAGTGAACAGAAGTGGAGCACAGATACGCAGTATTTT. V usage is TRBV2 and J usage is TRBJ2-3; unclear D gene. The CDR3 runs to 15 residues. V lost 2 bases to trimming and J lost 0 bases, with 9 bases between them. CDR1 is SNHLY and CDR2 is FYNNEI in the germline V gene.

This clone ranks as medium-sized. DNA of the CDR3: TGTGCCAGCAGTTCGCTTACTTCCCGACAGGGGTCGGTCTATGGCTACACCTTC. Translation gives CASSSLTSRQGSVYGYTF. This rearrangement joins TRBV28 to TRBJ1-2; TRBD1 aligns across 8 bases. Germline CDR1 MDHEN, CDR2 SYDVKM. The CDR3 spans 18 residues. The trim removed 4 bases at V and 4 bases at J, leaving 17 bases unmatched.

This chain connects TRBV7-9 to TRBJ1-4; 10 bases agree with TRBD1. Trimming took 5 bases from V and 1 from J; bases not matched to a gene: 10. Looked up from germline, CDR1 is SEHNR and CDR2 is FQNEAQ (reference sequence). The CDR3 is made up of 18 amino acids. CDR3 sequence reads: CASSPKGQGFGTNEKLFF. For the CDR3, the DNA is TGTGCCAGCAGCCCTAAGGGACAGGGGTTTGGAACTAATGAAAAACTGTTTTTT.

The rearrangement uses TRBV7-9 and TRBJ1-4; 7 bases line up with TRBD1. The CDR3 loop spans 15 amino acids. Per the germline V gene, CDR1 is SEHNR and CDR2 is FQNEAQ (reference sequence). V shed 5 bases, J shed 5 bases, and the junction held 8 bases outside the gene matches. The CDR3 protein is CASSLNRGENEKLFF. The CDR3 nucleotides are TGTGCCAGCAGCCTAAACAGGGGAGAGAATGAAAAACTGTTTTTT.

The J gene is TRBJ1-5, the V gene TRBV4-1; D uncertain. The V gene's germline CDR1 is MGHRA and CDR2 YSYEKL. Trimming pared 1 base from V and 8 bases from J, leaving 21 bases between. The CDR3 runs 17 residues. CDR3 bases: TGCGCCAGCAGCCAAGTCCCCTCTGAAGGCATCCGGGAGCCCCAGCATTTT. It encodes CASSQVPSEGIREPQHF.